This section outlines one T cell receptor beta chain sequence together with its context. Its target is not known. The data belong to a study of T cells after posttransplantation cyclophosphamide. Findings and limits, study-wide: Skin or GI-infiltrating T cells shared few TRB sequences with blood. Later post-transplant blood repertoires were often dominated by donor CD8+ memory clones. TRB clonality was highly associated with recipient CMV seropositivity and reactivation.

J lost 1 base, V lost 7 bases, and 5 bases had no gene match. The CDR3 has 14 residues. CDR1 is SEHNR and CDR2 is FQNEAQ in the germline V gene (reference sequence). Cyclophosphamide on days +3 and +4 followed busulfan-fludarabine conditioning and a marrow graft. Sequencing was performed with immunoSEQ multiplex PCR; in TCRdb, only in-frame clones are kept and a portion is missing. The profile shows approximately 16,000 clones, roughly 80% of them singletons. V usage is TRBV7-9 and J usage is TRBJ2-7; 9 positions agree with TRBD2. Sample: CD8+ T cells sorted from PBMCs, taken around 2,000 days after a stem cell transplant with posttransplant cyclophosphamide. The receptor comes from a female patient between 40 and 50 years old who received an allogeneic stem cell transplant from a related donor, was CMV-positive, and had no GVHD. Some T cells may be graft donor cells. The CDR3 spells CASTRAGGSYEQYF. The CDR3 DNA is TGTGCCAGCACCCGAGCGGGGGGTTCCTACGAGCAGTACTTC.